This record concerns one T cell receptor beta chain sequence. Its specificity is unknown. Using immunoSEQ multiplex PCR, the repertoire was profiled, and TCRdb retains in-frame clones only, with some absent. This sample has about 120,000 clones, with over 70% found just once. The sample originates from a study of T cell responses to AZD1222 COVID-19 vaccine. Study summary: Doses given second, at about 4 or about 12 weeks, were pooled.

General study results and limits: The study found Spike-specific TCR breadth and depth rose after two AZD1222 doses. The repertoires were collected only after the peak T cell response.

This sequence originates from an adult in good health. Sample: peripheral blood, taken on day 0 of AZD1222 vaccination.

The DNA of the CDR3 is TGTGCCAGCAGCTTAGAGTTGGTCAGGGTAAGACAGCCCCAGCATTTT. This sequence encodes CASSLELVRVRQPQHF. The genes are TRBV11-3 and TRBJ1-5, with D maybe TRBD1 (5 bases). The germline V and J ends were trimmed by 0 bases and 7 bases, with 16 bases remaining between them. The CDR3 runs 16 residues. Germline lookup yields CDR1 SGHNT and CDR2 YENEEA.